Listed below are T cell receptor beta chains from one sample, sequenced in a study of blood T cells in healthy people across ages. TCRdb itself ran the 5' RACE reads through MiXCR, one entry per CDR3 protein. The table has more than 900,000 distinct CDR3 sequences, about 25% seen once. This same sample was also part of a study on T cells of mothers and their children.

The sequenced material came from blood. Source of these receptors: a girl aged 2 to 9 in good health. Each CDR3 is given with its conserved first and last residue. The D gene is left open where the match is weak.

CDR3aa: CASSFLTAGKGDTQYF
len: 16
v_gene: TRBV7-2
d_gene: NA
j_gene: TRBJ2-3

CDR3aa: CASSRETDTQYF
len: 12
v_gene: TRBV6-1
d_gene: NA
j_gene: TRBJ2-3

CDR3aa: CASSPEWTKAQFF
len: 13
v_gene: TRBV6-5
d_gene: NA
j_gene: TRBJ2-1

CDR3aa: CASSVAGGGQAFF
len: 13
v_gene: TRBV9
d_gene: TRBD1
j_gene: TRBJ1-1

CDR3aa: CASSKSTLHPIADTGELFF
len: 19
v_gene: TRBV21-1
d_gene: NA
j_gene: TRBJ2-2

CDR3aa: CASSQEPRSINEQYF
len: 15
v_gene: TRBV4-1
d_gene: NA
j_gene: TRBJ2-7

CDR3aa: CASSQGRVGGYTF
len: 13
v_gene: TRBV3-1
d_gene: NA
j_gene: TRBJ1-2

CDR3aa: CASSQEEGKTYEQYF
len: 15
v_gene: TRBV4-3
d_gene: NA
j_gene: TRBJ2-7

CDR3aa: CASSYLGTSGGQRETQYF
len: 18
v_gene: TRBV7-2
d_gene: TRBD2
j_gene: TRBJ2-5

CDR3aa: CASSPTSTIPEAFF
len: 14
v_gene: TRBV28
d_gene: NA
j_gene: TRBJ1-1

CDR3aa: CSVDGTGTVNEQFF
len: 14
v_gene: TRBV29-1
d_gene: TRBD1
j_gene: TRBJ2-1

CDR3aa: CASSGSGSTDTQYF
len: 14
v_gene: TRBV9
d_gene: NA
j_gene: TRBJ2-3

CDR3aa: CSVVGSSGANVLTF
len: 14
v_gene: TRBV29-1
d_gene: NA
j_gene: TRBJ2-6

CDR3aa: CASSLSSGDTQYF
len: 13
v_gene: TRBV27
d_gene: NA
j_gene: TRBJ2-3

CDR3aa: CASSAYPAKYPAGYTF
len: 16
v_gene: TRBV7-2
d_gene: NA
j_gene: TRBJ1-2

CDR3aa: CSALTTDSKGYEQYF
len: 15
v_gene: TRBV20-1
d_gene: NA
j_gene: TRBJ2-7

CDR3aa: CASNLGRSTDTQYF
len: 14
v_gene: TRBV13
d_gene: NA
j_gene: TRBJ2-3

CDR3aa: CASSLETGDYQETQYF
len: 16
v_gene: TRBV7-6
d_gene: NA
j_gene: TRBJ2-5

CDR3aa: CAISESMSELGEQFF
len: 15
v_gene: TRBV10-3
d_gene: NA
j_gene: TRBJ2-1

CDR3aa: CASSLARLAGEAAPQETQYF
len: 20
v_gene: TRBV7-8
d_gene: TRBD2
j_gene: TRBJ2-5

CDR3aa: CASADLARGQETQYF
len: 15
v_gene: TRBV7-2
d_gene: NA
j_gene: TRBJ2-5

CDR3aa: CASSNSGQLIYGYTF
len: 15
v_gene: TRBV12-3/TRBV12-4
d_gene: TRBD1
j_gene: TRBJ1-2

CDR3aa: CASSFRTGLETQYF
len: 14
v_gene: TRBV27
d_gene: TRBD1
j_gene: TRBJ2-5

CDR3aa: CASSSDWMYGYTF
len: 13
v_gene: TRBV6-2/TRBV6-3
d_gene: NA
j_gene: TRBJ1-2

CDR3aa: CASRGVVGFPEAFF
len: 14
v_gene: TRBV2
d_gene: NA
j_gene: TRBJ1-1

CDR3aa: CATSPRVGQGNYEQYF
len: 16
v_gene: TRBV15
d_gene: TRBD1
j_gene: TRBJ2-7

CDR3aa: CASSSFGTSGTNNEQFF
len: 17
v_gene: TRBV6-5
d_gene: TRBD2
j_gene: TRBJ2-1

CDR3aa: CASSYTGQEGPKTQYF
len: 16
v_gene: TRBV28
d_gene: TRBD1
j_gene: TRBJ2-5

CDR3aa: CASSFSGAGGELFF
len: 14
v_gene: TRBV28
d_gene: NA
j_gene: TRBJ2-2

CDR3aa: CASSPNGGQPQHF
len: 13
v_gene: TRBV27
d_gene: NA
j_gene: TRBJ1-5

CDR3aa: CSARSFILAEQETQYF
len: 16
v_gene: TRBV20-1
d_gene: TRBD2
j_gene: TRBJ2-5

CDR3aa: CASSPRVSPYNEQLF
len: 15
v_gene: TRBV12-3/TRBV12-4
d_gene: NA
j_gene: TRBJ2-1

CDR3aa: CASSPELGGASYNEQFF
len: 17
v_gene: TRBV6-1
d_gene: NA
j_gene: TRBJ2-1

CDR3aa: CASSPDFSGELFF
len: 13
v_gene: TRBV7-4
d_gene: NA
j_gene: TRBJ2-2

CDR3aa: CASSFGTSGGVGGNEQFF
len: 18
v_gene: TRBV7-6
d_gene: TRBD2
j_gene: TRBJ2-1

CDR3aa: CASRLTGVTGELFF
len: 14
v_gene: TRBV12-3/TRBV12-4
d_gene: NA
j_gene: TRBJ2-2

CDR3aa: CASSPTLAKNIQYF
len: 14
v_gene: TRBV25-1
d_gene: NA
j_gene: TRBJ2-4

CDR3aa: CASSQPPGREQYF
len: 13
v_gene: TRBV7-2
d_gene: NA
j_gene: TRBJ2-7

CDR3aa: CASSLVQSEYTDTQYF
len: 16
v_gene: TRBV5-1
d_gene: NA
j_gene: TRBJ2-3

CDR3aa: CASSLVRAGANVLTF
len: 15
v_gene: TRBV6-2/TRBV6-3
d_gene: NA
j_gene: TRBJ2-6

CDR3aa: CASSVSLGAAETQYF
len: 15
v_gene: TRBV7-6
d_gene: NA
j_gene: TRBJ2-5

CDR3aa: CASSKREGGDNEKLFF
len: 16
v_gene: TRBV4-2
d_gene: NA
j_gene: TRBJ1-4

CDR3aa: CSASPLAGFFVLETQYF
len: 17
v_gene: TRBV20-1
d_gene: TRBD2
j_gene: NA

CDR3aa: CSARGRERGEQFF
len: 13
v_gene: TRBV20-1
d_gene: TRBD2
j_gene: NA

CDR3aa: CASRGERSFYNEQFF
len: 15
v_gene: TRBV27
d_gene: NA
j_gene: TRBJ2-1

CDR3aa: CASSLSGLPGELFF
len: 14
v_gene: TRBV5-1
d_gene: NA
j_gene: TRBJ2-2

CDR3aa: CASSVEGSGISSYNEQFF
len: 18
v_gene: TRBV9
d_gene: NA
j_gene: TRBJ2-1

CDR3aa: CASSFDGSDNSPLHF
len: 15
v_gene: TRBV5-1
d_gene: NA
j_gene: TRBJ1-6

CDR3aa: CASSPRQGSSGNTIYF
len: 16
v_gene: TRBV13
d_gene: TRBD1
j_gene: TRBJ1-3

CDR3aa: CASSQETGASPLHF
len: 14
v_gene: TRBV4-3
d_gene: TRBD1
j_gene: TRBJ1-6

CDR3aa: CASSSEGLMTGELFF
len: 15
v_gene: TRBV28
d_gene: NA
j_gene: TRBJ2-2

CDR3aa: CASSLFEEEQFF
len: 12
v_gene: TRBV7-8
d_gene: NA
j_gene: TRBJ2-1

CDR3aa: CASSRTGEWSEKLFF
len: 15
v_gene: TRBV27
d_gene: TRBD1
j_gene: TRBJ1-4

CDR3aa: CASIATGTSGKEIQYF
len: 16
v_gene: TRBV25-1
d_gene: TRBD2
j_gene: TRBJ2-5

CDR3aa: CASSLRSGNSYNEQFF
len: 16
v_gene: TRBV9
d_gene: TRBD2
j_gene: TRBJ2-1

CDR3aa: CSAYDSSTSGYTF
len: 13
v_gene: TRBV20-1
d_gene: NA
j_gene: TRBJ1-2

CDR3aa: CASSFRPSHTDTQYF
len: 15
v_gene: TRBV12-3/TRBV12-4
d_gene: NA
j_gene: TRBJ2-3

CDR3aa: CASSLTGAGQYEQYF
len: 15
v_gene: TRBV5-6
d_gene: TRBD1
j_gene: TRBJ2-7

CDR3aa: CASSLGGALTETQYF
len: 15
v_gene: TRBV7-6
d_gene: NA
j_gene: TRBJ2-5